Sequencing of this T cell receptor beta chain was carried out in a study of CD8 T cells in ankylosing spondylitis. Broader study findings: Blood of patients with ankylosing spondylitis appeared to be characterized by a TCR beta motif of eight highly homologous variants. The authors found the disease-linked clones to be CD8+ and relatively rare in peripheral blood.

CDR3 length: 14 residues. Germline CDR1 SGHTA, CDR2 FQGNSA. Trimming at V came to 4 bases and at J to 4 bases, leaving 6 bases not matched to a gene. Of note for this clonotype: Antigen: not known.

TCRdb re-called the 5' RACE reads with MiXCR, one entry per CDR3 protein. This sample has approximately 300,000 distinct CDR3 sequences; approximately 8% occur once, and the top ten carry 13% to 15%. The sample taken for sequencing was blood, either unsorted or a sorted T cell fraction (not recorded which). The chain recombines TRBV7-2 with TRBJ2-5, with 7 bases matching TRBD2. This TCR was sampled from a male donor with ankylosing spondylitis. In DNA form, the CDR3 reads TGTGCCAGCAGCTGGCGGGAGCAAGGAGAGACCCAGTACTTC. This translates into CASSWREQGETQYF.